This is a list of T cell receptor beta chains from one sample in a study of ipilimumab plus nivolumab after autologous stem cell transplantation. Some clones are missing from TCRdb's copy, which holds only in-frame ones; the method was immunoSEQ multiplex PCR. The sample contains about 22,000 clones, roughly 74% of which appear only once. Sequences were derived from PBMCs, sampled in a trial of ipilimumab plus nivolumab as post-transplant consolidation. Receptors originate from a male donor with diffuse large B-cell lymphoma. The CDR3 runs from the conserved cysteine through the conserved F or W. The D gene is left open where the match is weak. Only part of the rows carry a size: once, few, many, or a class if the clone is expanded.

v_gene	d_gene	j_gene	abundance	CDR3aa	CDR3nt
TRBV30	.	TRBJ2-7	.	CAWSVPTTYEQYF	TGTGCCTGGAGTGTACCGACAACCTACGAGCAGTACTTC
TRBV14	TRBD1	TRBJ1-5	.	CASSRDRDQPQHF	TGTGCCAGCAGCCGGGACAGGGATCAGCCCCAGCATTTT
TRBV10-3	.	TRBJ2-1	.	CAINGGDEQFF	TGTGCCATCAACGGGGGCGATGAGCAGTTCTTC
TRBV19	.	TRBJ1-2	.	CASSIGVGYTF	TGTGCCAGTAGTATAGGCGTGGGCTACACCTTC
TRBV27	.	TRBJ2-3	once	CASSPRLTSADTQYF	TGTGCCAGCAGTCCGAGACTAACGTCGGCAGATACGCAGTATTTT
TRBV5-6	.	TRBJ2-5	.	CASSAYGTHQETQYF	TGTGCCAGCAGCGCCTACGGGACACACCAAGAGACCCAGTACTTC
TRBV2	.	TRBJ1-1	once	CASSDRAPGTEAFF	TGTGCCAGCAGTGACAGGGCCCCGGGCACTGAAGCTTTCTTT
TRBV28	.	TRBJ1-2	.	CASSLERSYGYTF	TGTGCCAGCAGTTTAGAGCGGTCCTATGGCTACACCTTC
TRBV11-3	.	TRBJ2-1	.	CASSKGSGGSSYNEQFF	TGTGCCAGCAGCAAGGGTAGCGGAGGGAGCTCCTACAATGAGCAGTTCTTC
TRBV30	TRBD2	TRBJ2-2	.	CAWSRLATTGELFF	TGTGCCTGGAGTAGACTAGCGACGACCGGGGAGCTGTTTTTT
TRBV21-1	.	TRBJ1-3	.	CASSKAIWGRASGNTIYF	TGTGCCAGCAGCAAAGCCATTTGGGGTCGGGCCTCTGGAAACACCATATATTTT
TRBV2	.	TRBJ1-2	few	CASSVWTNGGYTF	TGTGCCAGCAGTGTTTGGACAAATGGGGGCTACACCTTC
TRBV5-8	.	TRBJ1-2	.	CASSFYGNYGYTF	TGTGCCAGCAGCTTTTACGGAAACTATGGCTACACCTTC
TRBV11-2	.	TRBJ2-7	few	CASSLSGTPYF	TGTGCCAGCAGCTTAAGTGGTACCCCGTACTTC
TRBV7-8	.	TRBJ2-1	few	CASSLRAEHEQFF	TGTGCCAGCAGCTTACGAGCCGAGCATGAGCAGTTCTTC
TRBV5-1	TRBD1	TRBJ2-5	few	CASSRGQGASLNQETQYF	TGCGCCAGCAGCCGGGGACAGGGGGCCTCCCTTAACCAAGAGACCCAGTACTTC
TRBV9	TRBD1	TRBJ1-1	.	CASSLLGGDWTEAFF	TGTGCCAGCAGCCTTTTAGGGGGCGATTGGACTGAAGCTTTCTTT
TRBV19	TRBD2	TRBJ2-7	.	CASSTLGGGLYEQYF	TGTGCCAGTAGTACCCTCGGCGGGGGGTTGTACGAGCAGTACTTC
TRBV10-3	TRBD1	TRBJ2-3	.	CAISVTQGAGDTQYF	TGTGCCATCAGTGTTACACAGGGGGCAGGTGATACGCAGTATTTT
TRBV11-3	.	TRBJ1-4	few	CASSGQGNEKLFF	TGTGCCAGCAGCGGGCAGGGTAATGAAAAACTGTTTTTT
TRBV6-6	TRBD2	TRBJ2-7	.	CASSYAGEVDEQYF	TGTGCCAGCAGTTACGCGGGAGAGGTCGACGAGCAGTACTTC
TRBV29-1	TRBD1	TRBJ2-5	.	CSGGGQGVETQYF	TGCAGCGGAGGCGGACAGGGGGTCGAGACCCAGTACTTC
TRBV7-2	TRBD2	TRBJ2-7	.	CASSLTGTSGYEQYF	TGTGCCAGCAGCTTAACGGGGACTAGCGGCTACGAGCAGTACTTC
TRBV11-1	TRBD1	TRBJ2-6	.	CASSSGQGASGANVLTF	TGTGCCAGCAGCTCGGGACAGGGGGCATCTGGGGCCAACGTCCTGACTTTC
TRBV11-3	.	TRBJ1-4	.	CASSPGTNEKLFF	TGTGCCAGCAGCCCAGGAACTAATGAAAAACTGTTTTTT
TRBV9	TRBD2	TRBJ2-7	.	CASSLRAGGPYEQYF	TGTGCCAGCAGCTTAAGAGCGGGGGGGCCTTATGAGCAGTACTTC
TRBV7-8	TRBD1	TRBJ1-1	.	CARGGTGEFAEAFF	TGTGCCAGGGGGGGGACAGGGGAATTCGCTGAAGCTTTCTTT
TRBV29-1	TRBD2	TRBJ2-1	few	CSVPMTSGRAYSYNEQFF	TGCAGCGTTCCGATGACTAGCGGGAGGGCTTACTCCTACAATGAGCAGTTCTTC
TRBV19	TRBD2	TRBJ2-1	.	CASSTLAGGNDNEQFF	TGTGCCAGTAGTACCTTAGCGGGGGGCAACGACAATGAGCAGTTCTTC
TRBV2	TRBD1	TRBJ1-1	.	CASVYGDRGSTEAFF	TGTGCCAGTGTCTATGGGGACAGGGGATCCACTGAAGCTTTCTTT
TRBV11-2	TRBD1	TRBJ1-2	.	CASSFPTARGQPRYGYTF	TGTGCCAGCAGCTTCCCGACGGCCCGGGGACAGCCTAGGTATGGCTACACCTTC
TRBV7-2	TRBD2	TRBJ2-7	.	CASSLLAGGYEQYF	TGTGCCAGCAGCTTACTAGCGGGGGGGTACGAGCAGTACTTC
TRBV5-1	.	TRBJ2-7	.	CASSSTITYEQYF	TGCGCCAGCAGCTCTACGATAACCTACGAGCAGTACTTC
TRBV27	.	TRBJ2-5	.	CASSSPGRSGRETQYF	TGTGCCAGCAGTTCCCCTGGGCGGAGTGGCCGGGAGACCCAGTACTTC
TRBV5-6	.	TRBJ1-2	.	CASSASGGGGYTF	TGTGCCAGCAGCGCGTCGGGGGGAGGAGGCTACACCTTC
TRBV23-1	TRBD1	TRBJ2-7	.	CARLPGQGAYEQYF	TGCGCCAGACTCCCCGGACAGGGGGCCTACGAGCAGTACTTC
TRBV5-1	TRBD2	TRBJ2-7	.	CASSLVREYQYEQYF	TGCGCCAGCAGCTTGGTGCGGGAGTACCAATACGAGCAGTACTTC
TRBV10-3	.	TRBJ2-5	.	CAISDRSGRGPSGEQYF	TGTGCCATCAGTGACCGATCAGGGAGGGGGCCCTCGGGGGAGCAGTACTTC
TRBV10-3	TRBD2	TRBJ2-1	few	CAISSGGAFNEQFF	TGTGCCATCAGTAGCGGGGGGGCCTTCAATGAGCAGTTCTTC
TRBV30	TRBD1	TRBJ1-4	.	CAWSGRPGQEKLFF	TGTGCCTGGAGTGGACGCCCGGGACAGGAAAAACTGTTTTTT
TRBV7-6	.	TRBJ1-4	.	CASSLAAAAPNEKLFF	TGTGCCAGCAGCTTAGCTGCGGCAGCCCCTAATGAAAAACTGTTTTTT
TRBV19	TRBD1	TRBJ2-1	.	CASSTRQGQFF	TGTGCCAGTAGTACTCGACAGGGGCAGTTCTTC
TRBV11-2	.	TRBJ2-2	.	CASSLRGSRNTGELFF	TGTGCCAGCAGCCTCCGAGGCAGTAGGAACACCGGGGAGCTGTTTTTT
TRBV18	.	TRBJ2-7	.	CASSPLEGSYEQYF	TGTGCCAGCTCACCTTTAGAGGGATCCTACGAGCAGTACTTC
TRBV4-2	TRBD1	TRBJ2-7	.	CASSQDRSRGISEQYF	TGTGCCAGCAGCCAAGATCGGAGCAGGGGGATCTCCGAGCAGTACTTC
TRBV5-1	.	TRBJ2-7	.	CASSLGPRANEQYF	TGCGCCAGCAGCTTGGGGCCCAGGGCCAACGAGCAGTACTTC
TRBV14	.	TRBJ2-3	.	CASSQDRRAGTQYF	TGTGCCAGCAGCCAAGATAGGCGGGCGGGTACGCAGTATTTT
TRBV6-5	TRBD1	TRBJ1-2	.	CASSTDRADGYTF	TGTGCCAGCAGTACCGACAGGGCGGATGGCTACACCTTC
TRBV6-1	TRBD1	TRBJ2-7	.	CASRMGQLYEQYF	TGTGCCAGCAGGATGGGACAGCTCTACGAGCAGTACTTC
TRBV23-1	.	TRBJ1-2	.	CASSPRGGDGDYGYTF	TGCGCCAGCAGCCCCCGTGGAGGGGATGGTGACTATGGCTACACCTTC
TRBV7-2	.	TRBJ1-2	.	CASSLVQAGHFTNYGYTF	TGTGCCAGCAGCTTAGTACAAGCAGGGCACTTTACTAACTATGGCTACACCTTC
TRBV7-3	.	TRBJ1-1	.	CASSFTGNTEAFF	TGTGCCAGCAGCTTTACAGGGAACACTGAAGCTTTCTTT
TRBV2	.	TRBJ1-4	.	CASSIQELNEKLFF	TGTGCCAGCAGTATACAGGAGCTTAATGAAAAACTGTTTTTT